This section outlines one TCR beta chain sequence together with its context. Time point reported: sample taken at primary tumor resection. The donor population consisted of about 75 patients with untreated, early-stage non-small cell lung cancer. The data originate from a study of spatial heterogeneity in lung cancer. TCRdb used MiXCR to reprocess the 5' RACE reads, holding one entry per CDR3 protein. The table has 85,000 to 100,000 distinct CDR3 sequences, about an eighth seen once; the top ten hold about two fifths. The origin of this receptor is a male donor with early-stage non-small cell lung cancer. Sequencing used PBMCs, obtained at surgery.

The CDR3 loop reads CASRNQGAGSAFF. The CDR3 bases are TGTGCCAGCAGGAACCAGGGGGCGGGATCAGCTTTCTTT. The V and J genes are TRBV12-3 or TRBV12-4 and TRBJ1-1; 8 nucleotides align to TRBD1. The V segment lost 6 bases and the J segment 10 bases; nucleotides outside the gene matches: 10. The CDR3 contains 13 residues.